One sample yielded the 32 T cell receptor beta chains listed below, sequenced in a study of blood T cell repertoires in COVID-19 (dated by TCRdb to 2018 to 2021). The library relied on the immunoSEQ multiplex PCR assay. TCRdb carries this immuneACCESS record with in-frame sequences only. Its versions omit some clonotypes, under half of them owing to an unresolved V gene in the studies checked, with the rest unexplained. This sample holds fewer than 65,000 clones; 90% to 95% were observed only once. Clones ranked in the top ten supply 3.5% to 5% of the sample. What was sequenced was peripheral blood. The source is a man aged 45 to 65 with acute or convalescent COVID-19.

The chain recombines TRBV7-9 with TRBJ2-5; weak D call: TRBD2 (5 bases). V was clipped by 0 bases and J by 5 bases, with 10 bases between them. This CDR3 is 14 amino acids long. Germline assignment: CDR1 SEHNR and CDR2 FQNEAQ (reference sequence). CDR3 coding DNA: TGTGCCAGCAGCTTAGCGGGAGCGGCTGAGACCCAGTACTTC. Translated, it gives CASSLAGAAETQYF.

The chain employs TRBV13 and TRBJ1-1, with D unresolved. With 5 bases removed from V and 3 bases from J, the gap between germline ends came to 4 bases. The CDR3 contains 11 residues. Germline V lookup: CDR1 PRHDT, CDR2 FYEKMQ (reference sequence). CDR3 nucleotides: TGTGCCAGCAGCGCAGACACTGAAGCTTTCTTT. Its protein product is CASSADTEAFF.

The genes are TRBV11-2 and TRBJ2-2; TRBD1 matches at 7 bases. Germline loops: CDR1 SGHAT, CDR2 FQNNGV. The CDR3 has 15 amino acids. V shed 3 bases, J shed 7 bases, and the junction held 8 bases outside the gene matches. Here the CDR3 reads CASSFKGAPLGELFF. DNA for the CDR3: TGTGCCAGCAGCTTTAAGGGGGCTCCGCTCGGGGAGCTGTTTTTT. Complete variable domain (other parts from reference TRBV11-2 and TRBJ2-2): EAGVAQSPRYKIIEKRQSVAFWCNPISGHATLYWYQQILGQGPKLLIQFQNNGVVDDSQLPKDRFSAERLKGVDSTLKIQPAKLEDSAVYLCASSFKGAPLGELFFGEGSRLTVL.

The V gene is TRBV6-5, the J gene TRBJ1-4; no clear D gene. The CDR3 consists of 15 residues. Deletions cut 6 bases from V and 2 bases from J, with 13 bases between. The germline V gene has CDR1 MNHEY and CDR2 SVGAGI. CDR3 sequence (DNA): TGTGCCAGCAGAGCCAGTCGGGGTACTAATGAAAAACTGTTTTTT. Amino acids: CASRASRGTNEKLFF.

CDR3 loop: CASSPGLAGGDEQFF. The CDR3 region has the DNA TGTGCCAGCTCACCAGGTCTAGCGGGAGGCGATGAGCAGTTCTTC. The J gene is TRBJ2-1, the V gene TRBV18; 11 bases line up with TRBD2. The ends lost 2 bases at V and 8 bases at J; junction bases unmatched: 5. The germline V gene has CDR1 KGHSH and CDR2 LQKENI. The CDR3 sequence is 15 residues long.

This clone was detected only a few times. V is TRBV5-6 and J is TRBJ2-7; weak D call: TRBD2 (5 bases). V dropped 4 bases and J dropped 3 bases, with 17 bases sitting between them. The CDR3 is 15 residues long. Looked up from germline, CDR1 is SGHDT and CDR2 is YYEEEE. CDR3 coding DNA: TGTGCCAGCAGCCCTGGTGGGGTAGCGATCTACGAGCAGTACTTC. It yields the protein CASSPGGVAIYEQYF.

The chain carries TRBV10-3 and TRBJ1-4; possibly TRBD1 for D (5 bases). Trimming removed 2 bases from V and 8 bases from J, with 15 bases in between. CDR3 length: 15 amino acids. The germline V gene encodes CDR1 ENHRY and CDR2 SYGVKD. DNA for the CDR3: TGTGCCATCAGTGAGGAGCCAGGGCGTTACGAAAAACTGTTTTTT. Translating it yields CAISEEPGRYEKLFF.

The rearrangement uses TRBV14 and TRBJ2-7, with 10 bases identical to TRBD1. In germline, CDR1 is SGHDN, CDR2 FVKESK. The CDR3 totals 13 residues. J was trimmed by 13 bases and V by 0 bases; bases with no gene match: 6. CDR3 loop: CASSQDQRQGAYF. DNA of the CDR3: TGTGCCAGCAGCCAAGACCAAAGACAGGGGGCTTACTTC.

The chain carries TRBV24-1 and TRBJ2-1; TRBD2 is a possible D gene (6 bases). The germline V gene encodes CDR1 KGHDR and CDR2 SFDVKD. Between the trimmed V and J ends, which lost 4 bases and 10 bases, there was a span of 10 bases. The CDR3 is 12 amino acids. The CDR3 spells CATSDLSGEQFF. CDR3 nucleotides: TGTGCCACCAGTGACCTCAGCGGGGAGCAGTTCTTC.

This chain links TRBV19 with TRBJ1-1; D may be TRBD1 (5 bases). The germline CDR1 and CDR2 sequences are LNHDA and SQIVND (reference sequence). With 4 bases removed from V and 1 base from J, the gap between germline ends came to 7 bases. The CDR3 runs 13 residues. CDR3 region: CASSTGANTEAFF. For the CDR3, the DNA is TGTGCCAGTAGTACTGGGGCGAACACTGAAGCTTTCTTT.

The J gene is TRBJ2-5, the V gene TRBV5-4, with D perhaps matching TRBD2 (6 bases). CDR1 is SGHNT, CDR2 YYREEE, per germline (reference sequence). CDR3 length: 14 amino acids. Trimming stripped 1 base from V and 1 base from J, with 8 bases between. CDR3 sequence reads: CASSLRELQETQYF. In nucleotides, the CDR3 is TGTGCCAGCAGCTTGCGGGAGCTCCAAGAGACCCAGTACTTC.

The chain has TRBV5-1 and TRBJ2-7, with 10 positions matching TRBD2. Germline CDR1 and CDR2: SGHRS and YFSETQ. This CDR3 is built from 15 residues. Unmatched junction bases numbered 9, after V lost 3 bases and J lost 6 bases. The CDR3 DNA sequence: TGCGCCAGCAGCTCAAAAGGGTCTAGCGGGAGCGAGCAGTACTTC. Amino acid sequence: CASSSKGSSGSEQYF.

The rearrangement joins TRBV18 to TRBJ2-3; TRBD2 might be the D (5 bases). CDR1 and CDR2 from the germline V gene are KGHSH and LQKENI. The V end lost 3 bases, the J end lost 0 bases, and 10 bases lay between the germline ends. There are 15 residues in the CDR3. In DNA, the CDR3 is TGTGCCAGCTCACCGGCCAGGACTAGCACAGATACGCAGTATTTT. Translated: CASSPARTSTDTQYF.

This clone appeared once. The rearrangement joins TRBV29-1 to TRBJ2-3, with TRBD1 matching 8 bases. Germline-derived CDR1 and CDR2 are SQVTM and ANQGSEA. V lost 8 bases to trimming and J lost 3 bases; unmatched junction nucleotides: 7. The CDR3 is 13 residues long. The CDR3 loop is CSLDRQGTDTQYF. DNA for the CDR3: TGCAGCTTAGATAGACAGGGGACAGATACGCAGTATTTT.

This clone has just a few counts. This chain connects TRBV19 to TRBJ1-5; D is uncertain. The CDR3 consists of 14 residues. Trimming took off 7 bases at V and 1 base at J, with 11 bases between the two ends. CDR1 is LNHDA, CDR2 SQIVND, per germline (reference sequence). The DNA of the CDR3 is TGTGCCAGTACTACGGGGATGAGCAATCAGCCCCAGCATTTT. Protein product: CASTTGMSNQPQHF.

This chain connects TRBV11-2 to TRBJ2-3; 9 bases are a match to TRBD1. From germline, CDR1 is SGHAT and CDR2 FQNNGV. After removal of 1 base from V and 3 bases from J, the junction contained 5 bases not matched to a gene. The CDR3 has 16 residues. The DNA for the CDR3 is TGTGCCAGCAGCTTAGGGGTACAGGGGGCAACAGATACGCAGTATTTT. Protein sequence: CASSLGVQGATDTQYF.

The chain is built from TRBV27 and TRBJ1-5; D not resolved. This CDR3 is built from 13 residues. The germline V gene has CDR1 MNHEY and CDR2 SMNVEV (reference sequence). The ends were cut back, 0 bases at V and 7 bases at J, with 7 bases in the middle. The CDR3 loop is CASSLSGWQPQHF. In DNA form, the CDR3 reads TGTGCCAGCAGTTTATCCGGGTGGCAGCCCCAGCATTTT.

The rearrangement uses TRBV2 and TRBJ2-3; 8 nucleotides line up with TRBD2. Unmatched junction bases numbered 9, after V lost 3 bases and J lost 1 base. Germline loops: CDR1 SNHLY, CDR2 FYNNEI. The CDR3 extends over 17 amino acids. Here the CDR3 DNA reads TGTGCCAGCAGTGACCTATTTTGGCGGGGGGGCACAGATACGCAGTATTTT. This gives the protein CASSDLFWRGGTDTQYF.

The J gene is TRBJ2-1, the V gene TRBV24-1; 8 bases align to TRBD1. With V trimmed by 3 bases and J by 4 bases, 4 bases remained unmatched. Germline CDR1 reads KGHDR; CDR2 reads SFDVKD. This CDR3 spans 15 amino acids. DNA of the CDR3: TGTGCCACCAGTGATCCAACAGGGGGTTACAATGAGCAGTTCTTC. This translates into CATSDPTGGYNEQFF.

The rearrangement links TRBV6-5 to TRBJ1-6; D is undetermined. The CDR3 consists of 13 residues. V lost 5 bases and J lost 9, with 11 bases in between. CDR1 and CDR2 (germline): MNHEY, SVGAGI. DNA for the CDR3: TGTGCCAGCAGTAGTTCTTCGAGTTCACCCCTCCACTTT. Protein product: CASSSSSSSPLHF.

The chain employs TRBV7-2 and TRBJ1-5; 9 positions agree with TRBD1. V lost 8 bases and J lost 3; bases outside the gene matches: 5. The length of the CDR3 is 14 residues. The germline V gene encodes CDR1 SGHTA and CDR2 FQGNSA. The CDR3: CASRRTGDNQPQHF. Here the CDR3 DNA reads TGTGCCAGCCGGAGGACAGGGGACAATCAGCCCCAGCATTTT. Supplemented by reference TRBV7-2 and TRBJ1-5, the full variable domain reads GAGVSQSPSNKVTEKGKDVELRCDPISGHTALYWYRQSLGQGLEFLIYFQGNSAPDKSGLPSDRFSAERTGGSVSTLTIQRTQQEDSAVYLCASRRTGDNQPQHFGDGTRLSIL.

The rearrangement links TRBV7-8 to TRBJ1-2, with D possibly being TRBD1 (5 bases). Germline V lookup: CDR1 SGHVS, CDR2 FQNEAQ. Deletions cut 3 bases from V and 4 bases from J, with 12 bases between. CDR3 length: 14 residues. CDR3 sequence reads: CASSFKRDFYGYTF. The CDR3 region has the DNA TGTGCCAGCAGCTTTAAAAGGGACTTCTATGGCTACACCTTC.

V gene TRBV10-3 combines with J gene TRBJ2-3; 11 nucleotides match TRBD1. Germline trimming cut 0 bases from V and 4 bases from J; bases unmatched to any gene: 6. The CDR3 has 17 residues. The germline CDR1 and CDR2 sequences are ENHRY and SYGVKD. In DNA form, the CDR3 reads TGTGCCATCAGTGAGTCGGGCTGGACAGGGGGCGCAGATACGCAGTATTTT. Translating it yields CAISESGWTGGADTQYF.

The rearrangement links TRBV7-5 to TRBJ2-7; TRBD2 was called by the table and not checked on the DNA. TRBV7-5 is marked as a pseudogene. CDR3 length: 20 residues. The chain's CDR3 is CVRSFGRRARTSGGPYEQYF. The CDR3 bases are TGTGTCAGAAGCTTCGGGCGCAGAGCACGGACTAGCGGGGGCCCCTACGAGCAGTACTTC.

Comments on this clone: The identical CDR3 is also encoded by other nucleotide sequences in the sample. The chain employs TRBV24-1 and TRBJ2-4, with 10 bases lining up with TRBD1. The CDR3 sequence is 15 residues long. Germline V gives CDR1 KGHDR, CDR2 SFDVKD. After removal of 3 bases from V and 6 bases from J, the junction contained 4 bases not matched to a gene. The CDR3 spells CATSDPRTGGNIQYF. The CDR3 region has the DNA TGTGCCACCAGTGATCCCCGGACAGGGGGAAACATTCAGTACTTC.

The chain joins TRBV24-1 to TRBJ2-1; 9 bases match TRBD2. In germline, CDR1 is KGHDR, CDR2 SFDVKD. The CDR3 spans 14 residues. V dropped 8 bases and J dropped 4; count of bases not matched to a gene: 5. The CDR3 DNA reads TGTGCCACCACTAGCGGGATTGGGTACAATGAGCAGTTCTTC. As protein: CATTSGIGYNEQFF.

V and J are TRBV3-1 (or the pseudogene TRBV3-2) and TRBJ1-3, with 7 nucleotides matching TRBD1. J was trimmed by 1 base and V by 2 bases; bases with no gene match: 8. This CDR3 is 17 amino acids long. Germline V CDR1 and CDR2: LGHDT, YNNKEL (reference sequence). The CDR3 DNA reads TGTGCCAGCAGCCAAACGTGGGGACAGTCATCTGGAAACACCATATATTTT. Amino acids: CASSQTWGQSSGNTIYF.

This rearrangement joins TRBV19 to TRBJ1-6, with unresolved D. Trimming removed 5 bases at V and 8 bases at J, with 13 bases between. This CDR3 contains 14 residues. The germline gives CDR1 LNHDA, CDR2 SQIVND (reference sequence). The CDR3 sequence: CASSEWWGDSPLHF. Written as DNA, the CDR3 is TGTGCCAGTAGTGAATGGTGGGGAGATTCACCCCTCCACTTT.

The chain links TRBV10-1 to TRBJ1-2; 9 positions agree with TRBD1. The germline gives CDR1 WNHNN, CDR2 SYGVQD (reference sequence). V was pared by 8 bases and J by 7 bases, with 8 bases of the junction left unmatched. The CDR3 is 13 amino acids. In nucleotides, the CDR3 is TGCGCCAGCGCTGGGACAGGGTACGCTGGCTACACCTTC. It yields the protein CASAGTGYAGYTF.

This chain joins TRBV9 and TRBJ2-5; 12 bases agree with TRBD2. The CDR3 has 15 amino acids. The V segment lost 4 bases and the J segment 5 bases; nucleotides outside the gene matches: 6. Germline CDR1 reads SGDLS; CDR2 reads YYNGEE. The CDR3 coding sequence is TGTGCCAGCAGCCCGTCTAGCGGGAGGGGGGAGACCCAGTACTTC. Encoded protein: CASSPSSGRGETQYF.

The chain recombines TRBV6-1 with TRBJ2-1, with D perhaps matching TRBD2 (6 bases). Trimming removed 0 bases at V and 8 bases at J, with 8 bases between. This CDR3 contains 13 residues. Germline CDR1 and CDR2: MNHNS and SASEGT. The CDR3 protein is CASSEARLDEQFF. CDR3 bases: TGTGCCAGCAGTGAAGCGAGACTAGATGAGCAGTTCTTC.

The chain uses TRBV10-3 and TRBJ2-2, with 10 bases fitting TRBD2. Germline-derived CDR1 and CDR2 are ENHRY and SYGVKD. This CDR3 is 15 amino acids long. V lost 6 bases to trimming and J lost 2 bases; unmatched junction nucleotides: 3. The CDR3 region is CAIRTSGTNTGELFF. CDR3 coding DNA: TGTGCCATCAGAACTAGCGGGACAAACACCGGGGAGCTGTTTTTT.